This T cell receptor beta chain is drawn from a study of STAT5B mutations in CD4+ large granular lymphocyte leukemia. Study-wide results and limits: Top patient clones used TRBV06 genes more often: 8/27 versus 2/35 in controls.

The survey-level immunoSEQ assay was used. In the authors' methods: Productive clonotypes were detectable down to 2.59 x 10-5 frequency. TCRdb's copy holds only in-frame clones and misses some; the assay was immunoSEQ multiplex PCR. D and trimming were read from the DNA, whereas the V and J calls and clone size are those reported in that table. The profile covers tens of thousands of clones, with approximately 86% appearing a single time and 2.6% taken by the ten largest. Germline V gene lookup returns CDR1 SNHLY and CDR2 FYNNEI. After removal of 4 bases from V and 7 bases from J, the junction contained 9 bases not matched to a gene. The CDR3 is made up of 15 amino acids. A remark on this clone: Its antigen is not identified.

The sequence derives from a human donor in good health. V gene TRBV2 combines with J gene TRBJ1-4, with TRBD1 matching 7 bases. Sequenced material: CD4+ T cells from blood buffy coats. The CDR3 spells CASSVERQGGEKLFF. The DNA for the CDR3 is TGTGCCAGCAGTGTGGAGAGACAGGGAGGTGAAAAACTGTTTTTT. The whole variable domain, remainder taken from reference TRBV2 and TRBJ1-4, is EPEVTQTPSHQVTQMGQEVILRCVPISNHLYFYWYRQILGQKVEFLVSFYNNEISEKSEIFDDQFSVERPDGSNFTLKIRSTKLEDSAMYFCASSVERQGGEKLFFGSGTQLSVL.